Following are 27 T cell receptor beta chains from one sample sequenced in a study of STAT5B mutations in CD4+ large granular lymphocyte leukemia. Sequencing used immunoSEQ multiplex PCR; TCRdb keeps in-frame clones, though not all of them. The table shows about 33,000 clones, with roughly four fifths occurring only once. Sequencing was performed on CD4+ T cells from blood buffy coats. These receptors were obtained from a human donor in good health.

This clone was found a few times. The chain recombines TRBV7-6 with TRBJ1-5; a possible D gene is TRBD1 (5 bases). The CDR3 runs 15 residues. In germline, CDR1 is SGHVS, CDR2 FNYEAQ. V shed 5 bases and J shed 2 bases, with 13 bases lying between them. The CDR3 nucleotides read TGTGCCAGCAGCCCTCTTTCGGGGGGCAATCAGCCCCAGCATTTT. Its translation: CASSPLSGGNQPQHF.

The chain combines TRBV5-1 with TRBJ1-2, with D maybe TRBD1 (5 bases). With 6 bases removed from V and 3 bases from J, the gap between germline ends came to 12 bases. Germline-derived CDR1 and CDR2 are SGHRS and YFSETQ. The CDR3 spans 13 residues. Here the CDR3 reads CASMRQGDYGYTF. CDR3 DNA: TGCGCCAGCATGCGGCAGGGTGACTATGGCTACACCTTC.

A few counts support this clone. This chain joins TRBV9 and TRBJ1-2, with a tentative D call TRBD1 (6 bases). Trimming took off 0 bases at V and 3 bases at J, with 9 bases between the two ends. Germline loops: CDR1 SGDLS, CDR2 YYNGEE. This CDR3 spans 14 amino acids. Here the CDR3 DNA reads TGTGCCAGCAGCGTAGAACAGGGAGACTATGGCTACACCTTC. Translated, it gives CASSVEQGDYGYTF. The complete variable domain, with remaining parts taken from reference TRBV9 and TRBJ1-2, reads DSGVTQTPKHLITATGQRVTLRCSPRSGDLSVYWYQQSLDQGLQFLIQYYNGEERAKGNILERFSAQQFPDLHSELNLSSLELGDSALYFCASSVEQGDYGYTFGSGTRLTVV.

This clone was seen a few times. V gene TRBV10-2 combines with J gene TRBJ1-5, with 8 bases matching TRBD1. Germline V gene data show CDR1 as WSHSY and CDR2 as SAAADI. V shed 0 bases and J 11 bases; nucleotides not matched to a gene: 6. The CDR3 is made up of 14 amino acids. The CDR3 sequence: CASSESTGGRSQHF. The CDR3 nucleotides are TGCGCCAGCAGTGAGTCTACAGGGGGTAGGTCCCAGCATTTT.

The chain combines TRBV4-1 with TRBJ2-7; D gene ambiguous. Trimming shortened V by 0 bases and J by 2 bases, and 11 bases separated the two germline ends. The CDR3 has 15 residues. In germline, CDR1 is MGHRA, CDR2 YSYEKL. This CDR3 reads CASSQDPELPYEQYF. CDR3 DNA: TGCGCCAGCAGCCAAGATCCGGAACTTCCCTACGAGCAGTACTTC.

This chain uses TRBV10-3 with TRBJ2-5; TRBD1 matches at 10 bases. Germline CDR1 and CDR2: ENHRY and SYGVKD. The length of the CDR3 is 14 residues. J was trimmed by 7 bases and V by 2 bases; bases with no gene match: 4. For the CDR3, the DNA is TGTGCCATCAGTGAGGACAGGGGGCTTGGGACCCAGTACTTC. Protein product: CAISEDRGLGTQYF.

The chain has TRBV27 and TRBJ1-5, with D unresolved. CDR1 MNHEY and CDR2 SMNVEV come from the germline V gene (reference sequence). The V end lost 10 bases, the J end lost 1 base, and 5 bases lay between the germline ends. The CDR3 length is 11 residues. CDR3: CATGSNQPQHF. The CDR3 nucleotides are TGTGCCACGGGCAGCAATCAGCCCCAGCATTTT.

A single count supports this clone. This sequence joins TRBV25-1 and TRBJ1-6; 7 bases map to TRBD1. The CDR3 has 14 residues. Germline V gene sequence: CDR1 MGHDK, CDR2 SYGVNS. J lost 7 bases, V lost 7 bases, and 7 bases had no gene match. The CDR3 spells CASTQGVTNSPLHF. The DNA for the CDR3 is TGTGCCAGCACCCAGGGGGTAACGAATTCACCCCTCCACTTT.

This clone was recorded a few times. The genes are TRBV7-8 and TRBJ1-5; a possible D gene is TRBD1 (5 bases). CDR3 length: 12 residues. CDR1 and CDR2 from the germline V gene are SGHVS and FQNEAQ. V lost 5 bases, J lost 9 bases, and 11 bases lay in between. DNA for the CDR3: TGTGCCAGCAGCCTGATTCAGGGGCCCCAGCATTTT. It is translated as CASSLIQGPQHF.

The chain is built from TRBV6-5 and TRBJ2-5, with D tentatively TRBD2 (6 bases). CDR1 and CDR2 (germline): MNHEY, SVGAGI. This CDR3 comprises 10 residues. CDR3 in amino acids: CRRGQETQYF. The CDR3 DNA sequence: TGTCGCCGGGGGCAAGAGACCCAGTACTTC.

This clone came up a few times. The DNA of the CDR3 is TGTGCCTGTACCTATGGCTACACCTTC. Its protein is CACTYGYTF. The chain combines TRBV30 with TRBJ1-2, with D unclear. Trimming removed 6 bases from V and 4 bases from J, with 3 bases in between. Germline loops: CDR1 GTSNPN, CDR2 SVGIG (reference sequence). The CDR3 is 9 amino acids.

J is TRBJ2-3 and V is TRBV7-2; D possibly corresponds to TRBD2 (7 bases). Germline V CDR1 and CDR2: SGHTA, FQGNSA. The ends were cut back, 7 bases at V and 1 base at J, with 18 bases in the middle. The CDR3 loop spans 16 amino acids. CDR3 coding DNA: TGTGCCAGCACTTTGGGACGGGGGGCCGGCACAGATACGCAGTATTTT. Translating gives CASTLGRGAGTDTQYF.

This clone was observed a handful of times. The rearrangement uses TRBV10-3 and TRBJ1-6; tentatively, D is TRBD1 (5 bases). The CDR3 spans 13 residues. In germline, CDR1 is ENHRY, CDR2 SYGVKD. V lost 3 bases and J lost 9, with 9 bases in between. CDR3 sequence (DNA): TGTGCCATCAGTGATACAGGAATTTCACCCCTCCACTTT. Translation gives CAISDTGISPLHF.

Here the CDR3 reads CASSTRRTGSGEKLFF. In DNA, the CDR3 is TGTGCCAGTAGTACCCGAAGGACAGGGTCGGGCGAAAAACTGTTTTTT. The chain is built from TRBV19 and TRBJ1-4; 8 bases agree with TRBD1. V shed 4 bases and J 8 bases; nucleotides not matched to a gene: 12. CDR3 length: 16 amino acids. Germline V gene lookup returns CDR1 LNHDA and CDR2 SQIVND (reference sequence).

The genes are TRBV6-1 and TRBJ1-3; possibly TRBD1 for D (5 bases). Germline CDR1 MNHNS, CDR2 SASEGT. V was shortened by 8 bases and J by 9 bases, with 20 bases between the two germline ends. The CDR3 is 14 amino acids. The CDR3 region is CASPDGGTYGTIYF. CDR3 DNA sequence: TGTGCCAGCCCAGACGGGGGGACGTACGGCACCATATATTTT.

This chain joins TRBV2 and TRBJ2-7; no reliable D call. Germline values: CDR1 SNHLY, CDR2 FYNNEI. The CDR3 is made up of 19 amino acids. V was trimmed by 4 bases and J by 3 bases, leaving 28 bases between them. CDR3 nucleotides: TGTGCCAGCAGTGGTGCTGTTTCTGGCAGTTCCCCATTTGGCTACGAGCAGTACTTC. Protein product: CASSGAVSGSSPFGYEQYF.

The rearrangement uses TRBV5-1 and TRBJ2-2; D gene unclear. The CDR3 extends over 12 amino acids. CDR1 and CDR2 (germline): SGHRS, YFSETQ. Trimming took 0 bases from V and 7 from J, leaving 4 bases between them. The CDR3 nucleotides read TGCGCCAGCAGCTTGGCCATCGGGGAGCTGTTTTTT. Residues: CASSLAIGELFF.

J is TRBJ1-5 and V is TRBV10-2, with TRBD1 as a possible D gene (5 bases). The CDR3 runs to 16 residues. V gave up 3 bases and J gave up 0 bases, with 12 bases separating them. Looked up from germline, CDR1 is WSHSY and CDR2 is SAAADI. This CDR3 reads CASSETGVDSNQPQHF. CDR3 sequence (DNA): TGCGCCAGCAGTGAAACAGGAGTAGATAGCAATCAGCCCCAGCATTTT.

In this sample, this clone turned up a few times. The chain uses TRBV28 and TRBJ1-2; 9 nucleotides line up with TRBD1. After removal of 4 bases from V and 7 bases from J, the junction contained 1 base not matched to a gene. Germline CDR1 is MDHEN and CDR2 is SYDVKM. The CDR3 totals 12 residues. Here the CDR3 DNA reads TGTGCCAGCAGTTCGACAGGGGGTGGCTACACCTTC. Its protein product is CASSSTGGGYTF.

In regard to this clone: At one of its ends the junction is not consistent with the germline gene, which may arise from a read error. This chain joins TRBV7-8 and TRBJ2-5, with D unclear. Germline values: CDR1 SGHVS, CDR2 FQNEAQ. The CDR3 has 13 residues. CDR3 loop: CASSLGREEIQYF. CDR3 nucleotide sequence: TGTGCCAGCAGCTTAGGTAGGGAAGAGATCCAGTACTTC.

In DNA, the CDR3 is TGTGCCAGCAGCCCAGAAACCGGGGAGCTGTTTTTT. Protein sequence: CASSPETGELFF. The chain carries TRBV7-9 and TRBJ2-2; D remains unclear. The V gene lost 5 bases and the J gene lost 5 bases, with 6 bases spanning the gap. CDR3 size: 12 residues. Germline V gives CDR1 SEHNR, CDR2 FQNEAQ (reference sequence). The full variable domain, with the rest looked up from reference TRBV7-9 and TRBJ2-2, is DTGVSQNPRHKITKRGQNVTFRCDPISEHNRLYWYRQTLGQGPEFLTYFQNEAQLEKSRLLSDRFSAERPKGSFSTLEIQRTEQGDSAMYLCASSPETGELFFGEGSRLTVL.

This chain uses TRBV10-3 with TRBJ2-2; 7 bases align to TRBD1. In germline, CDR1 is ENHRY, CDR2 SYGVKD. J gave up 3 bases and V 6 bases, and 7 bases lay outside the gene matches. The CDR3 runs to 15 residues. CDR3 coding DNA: TGTGCCATCAGCATCCGGGACAGTGACACCGGGGAGCTGTTTTTT. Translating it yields CAISIRDSDTGELFF.

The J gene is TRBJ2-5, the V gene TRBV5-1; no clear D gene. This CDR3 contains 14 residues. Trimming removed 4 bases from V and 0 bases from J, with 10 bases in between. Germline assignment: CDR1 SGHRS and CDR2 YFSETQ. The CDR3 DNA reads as TGCGCCAGCAGCCTAGGGCCCAACCAAGAGACCCAGTACTTC. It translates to CASSLGPNQETQYF.

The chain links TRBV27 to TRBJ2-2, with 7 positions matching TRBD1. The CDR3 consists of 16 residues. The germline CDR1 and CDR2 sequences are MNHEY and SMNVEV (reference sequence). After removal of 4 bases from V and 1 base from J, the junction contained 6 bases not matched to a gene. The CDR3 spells CASSSPDRENTGELFF. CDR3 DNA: TGTGCCAGCAGTTCGCCCGACAGGGAGAACACCGGGGAGCTGTTTTTT.

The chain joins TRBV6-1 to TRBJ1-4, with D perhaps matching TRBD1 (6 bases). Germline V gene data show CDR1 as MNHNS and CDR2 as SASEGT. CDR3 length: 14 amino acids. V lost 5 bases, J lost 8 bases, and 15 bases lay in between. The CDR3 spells CASSTPGHREKLFF. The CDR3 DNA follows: TGTGCCAGCAGTACTCCGGGACATAGGGAAAAACTGTTTTTT.

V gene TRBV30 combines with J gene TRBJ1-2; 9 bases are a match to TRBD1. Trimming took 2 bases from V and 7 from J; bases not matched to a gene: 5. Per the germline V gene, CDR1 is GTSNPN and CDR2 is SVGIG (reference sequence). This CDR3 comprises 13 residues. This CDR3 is CAWSKDRGAGYTF. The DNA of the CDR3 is TGTGCCTGGAGTAAAGACAGGGGGGCTGGCTACACCTTC. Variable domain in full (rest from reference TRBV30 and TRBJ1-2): SQTIHQWPATLVQPVGSPLSLECTVEGTSNPNLYWYRQAAGRGLQLLFYSVGIGQISSEVPQNLSASRPQDRQFILSSKKLLLSDSGFYLCAWSKDRGAGYTFGSGTRLTVV.

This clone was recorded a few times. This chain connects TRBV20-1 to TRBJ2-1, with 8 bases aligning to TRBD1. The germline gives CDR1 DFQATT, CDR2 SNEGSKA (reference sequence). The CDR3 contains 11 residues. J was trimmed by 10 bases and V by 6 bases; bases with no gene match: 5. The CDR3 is CSARTGREQFF. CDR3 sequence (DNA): TGCAGTGCGAGGACAGGGAGGGAGCAGTTCTTC.